The entry that follows covers one T cell receptor beta chain sequence. What it binds is not known. What was sequenced were expressed TCRB transcripts, since all of the isolated RNA had been reverse transcribed. Repertoires were generated with immunoSEQ multiplex PCR, while TCRdb's copy carries only in-frame clones and drops some. The data contain about 53,000 clones, 63% of them seen just once; the ten biggest clones take up around 0.29%. These data originate in a study of beta chain features in type 1 diabetes. Study conclusions and caveats: Using cDNA template may skew counts toward highly expressing activated cells. Across all four CD4+ subsets, people with type 1 diabetes showed modestly shorter TCRB CDR3s.

Sequencing was done on a sample of stem cell memory CD4+ T cells from blood. This receptor was identified in a woman in her twenties or thirties with type 1 diabetes.

The CDR3: CAIKPGQGTSGNTIYF. The CDR3 nucleotides are TGTGCCATCAAACCGGGACAGGGAACTTCTGGAAACACCATATATTTT. The gene calls are TRBV10-3 and TRBJ1-3, with TRBD1 matching over 9 bases. Trimming took 7 bases from V and 1 from J; bases not matched to a gene: 8. Germline loops: CDR1 ENHRY, CDR2 SYGVKD. The CDR3 covers 16 residues.